This TCR beta chain stems from a study of shared clonotypes between healthy human individuals. In the study overall: Three men and a couple of women, aged 18 to 49, were donors. The plates for each donor numbered three CD4 naive, three CD4 memory, two CD8 naive and one CD8 memory.

Sequencing was performed with immunoSEQ multiplex PCR; in TCRdb, only in-frame clones are kept and a portion is missing. Of about 980,000 clones listed, approximately 80% are singletons. A few counts support this clone. Antigen specificity is unknown. Whole-study results and caveats: A generally larger estimated richness was seen in naive subsets than in memory subsets.

Per the germline V gene, CDR1 is MNHEY and CDR2 is SVGAGI. The CDR3 has 15 amino acids. V was trimmed by 4 bases and J by 1 base, leaving 12 bases between them. The specimen was memory CD4+ T cells sorted from blood. Documented subset: CD45RA-negative fraction. The clonotype originates from a man between 18 and 35 years old in good health. V usage is TRBV6-5 and J usage is TRBJ2-3; the D gene is possibly TRBD2 (6 bases). The DNA for the CDR3 is TGTGCCAGCAGTTCCTTGTCTAGCGGCACAGATACGCAGTATTTT. Translated, it gives CASSSLSSGTDTQYF.